This TCR beta chain emerged from a study of blood T cell repertoires in COVID-19 (dated by TCRdb to 2018 to 2021). With regard to the full study: Samples from collaborators originated in the United States, Italy and Spain and spanned both the acute and convalescent phases of COVID-19. The prospective study material was composed of cDNA or gDNA derived from T cells, B-cell-depleted T cells, or PBMCs. Deeply sampled blood TCRbeta repertoires from subjects exposed to, actively infected with, or recovered from COVID-19 were included in the dataset. The repertoires were released in a freely available public database intended as a resource for research on the immune response to SARS-CoV-2. The samples were drawn from the first 160 participants of the ongoing ImmuneRACE study and from 1,254 subjects provided by 6 global collaborators. Nearly every sample came with metadata listing a de-identified subject ID, COVID-19 status, age in years and sex. Where available, HLA class I and class II types were obtained from metadata supplied by the sample provider rather than from assay-based typing.

The collaborating institutions used their own protocols to collect whole blood in K2EDTA tubes. Collaborator samples were shipped for TCRbeta analysis as frozen whole blood, isolated PBMCs, or DNA extracted from either sample type. Study-level results and caveats: The amount of clinical and demographic metadata varied by source and participant and was provided uncurated.

The CDR3 spans 14 residues, from the cysteine through the phenylalanine. The kept DNA is CDR3 alone, 42 bases in frame from the first base. Trimming takes 1 base from V and 3 bases from J, and the germline ends sit 8 bases apart. CDR1 and CDR2, looked up from the germline V gene, are SNHLY and FYNNEI. A word on this clone: No antigen is known for it. No base quality values were provided; no much bigger clone lies one nucleotide off.

The immunoSEQ Assay, a bias-controlled multiplex PCR, was used to amplify TCRbeta CDR3 regions from genomic DNA. On the authors' methods: Within the assay, amplification of reference gene primers was used to estimate how many nucleated cells each sample contained. To quantify the absolute abundance of each unique TCRbeta CDR3 rearrangement, sequence reads were collapsed and filtered. For each sample, productive Simpson clonality was calculated as the square root of Simpson's diversity index over productive rearrangements. As stored in TCRdb, this immuneACCESS dataset retains in-frame rearrangements with V and J assigned. A fraction of the clones does not appear; measured against another copy, unresolved V genes explain less than half of the discrepancy, and the remainder lacks a known reason. V, J and clone size derive from that table, while D and trimming were established from the DNA sequence. For this sample the table gives 45,000 to 55,000 clones, of which about 82% were detected only once. 20% to 25% of the sample is held by the ten biggest clonotypes.

The clonotype was recovered from an elderly woman with acute or convalescent COVID-19. Sequencing input: peripheral blood. In this chain, TRBV2 is recombined with TRBJ2-3, and the D gene may be TRBD2, 5 bases matching. The DNA is as follows: TGTGCCAGCAGTGAAGGGACTGCGACAGATACGCAGTATTTT. Translated, it reads CASSEGTATDTQYF.